The sample holds one count of the clone carrying this T cell receptor (beta chain). This CDR3 has 16 amino acids. CDR1 and CDR2 from the germline V gene are SGHDT and YYEEEE. J was trimmed by 2 bases and V by 3 bases; bases with no gene match: 7. This sample was taken from a study of cytomegalovirus exposure and HLA in healthy donors. In the PCR, 60 Vbeta and 13 Jbeta primers were used. TCRdb's table, derived via immunoSEQ multiplex PCR, lists solely in-frame clones and lacks some. This table holds under 150,000 clones, about 75% found once. The source is a woman younger than 45 in good health and CMV-seronegative. The sequenced sample was PBMCs. The chain links TRBV5-6 to TRBJ2-3; 9 bases map to TRBD2. As DNA, the CDR3 is TGTGCCAGCAGCTATATAGCGGGGGCCAACACAGATACGCAGTATTTT. Residues: CASSYIAGANTDTQYF.